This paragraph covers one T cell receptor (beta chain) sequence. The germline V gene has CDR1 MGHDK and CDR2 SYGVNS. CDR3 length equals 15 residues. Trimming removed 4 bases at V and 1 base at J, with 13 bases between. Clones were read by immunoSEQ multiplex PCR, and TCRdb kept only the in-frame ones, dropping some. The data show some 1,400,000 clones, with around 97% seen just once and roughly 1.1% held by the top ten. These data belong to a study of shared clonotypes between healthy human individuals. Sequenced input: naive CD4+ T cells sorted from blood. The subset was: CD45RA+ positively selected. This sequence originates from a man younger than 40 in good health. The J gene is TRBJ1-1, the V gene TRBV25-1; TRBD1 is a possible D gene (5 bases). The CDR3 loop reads CASSAGIISNTEAFF. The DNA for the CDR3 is TGTGCCAGCAGTGCAGGGATAATTTCGAACACTGAAGCTTTCTTT.